This T cell receptor beta chain came from a study of cytomegalovirus exposure and HLA in healthy donors. This clone occurred a few times. With 60 Vbeta and 13 Jbeta primers, the PCR was carried out. Assay used: immunoSEQ multiplex PCR; TCRdb lists only in-frame clones, some missing. The sample lists 150,000 to 200,000 clones; 65% to 70% were seen once. V was pared by 2 bases and J by 1 base, with 10 bases between. The CDR3 loop spans 15 amino acids. CDR1 and CDR2 from the germline V gene are MNHNS and SASEGT. The rearrangement joins TRBV6-1 to TRBJ2-3; D possibly corresponds to TRBD2 (6 bases). Sequencing input: PBMCs. This sequence originates from a man between 25 and 39 years old in good health and CMV-seropositive. CDR3 sequence reads: CASSEFTGGTDTQYF. The CDR3 DNA sequence: TGTGCCAGCAGTGAATTCACGGGGGGCACAGATACGCAGTATTTT.